The sequence of this TCR beta chain was determined in a study of T cells in localized non-small cell lung cancer. This CDR3 has 11 amino acids. The germline CDR1 and CDR2 sequences are DFQATT and SNEGSKA (reference sequence). Trimming shortened V by 4 bases and J by 5 bases, and 9 bases separated the two germline ends. Regarding this clone: The antigen is not known.

This table comes from immunoSEQ multiplex PCR, and its TCRdb copy is limited to in-frame clones, with some not included. Of about 74,000 clones listed, less than 85% are singletons. Study outcomes and limitations: With higher T cell density in blood came longer overall survival. Only one tumor region went through sequencing, so heterogeneity may still be there. Uninvolved adjacent lung showed the highest T cell clonality, exceeding tumor. Out of the top 100 tumor clones, a median about 57 were seen in adjacent lung.

V usage is TRBV20-1 and J usage is TRBJ2-7; D gene unclear. The TCR was taken from a female donor at least 60 years old with stage I lung adenocarcinoma. The sample here was peripheral blood, taken before any cancer treatment. The CDR3 sequence is CSAIIQNEQYF. CDR3 coding DNA: TGCAGTGCTATCATCCAGAACGAGCAGTACTTC.